These 31 T cell receptor beta chains share one sample of origin, sequenced in a study of blood T cells in healthy people across ages. Using a J-beta primer mix together with a sample-barcoded 5' primer, a second PCR was run for roughly 6 to 12 cycles. MiXCR was run by TCRdb on the 5' RACE reads, yielding one entry per CDR3 protein. This sample carries about 1,000,000 distinct CDR3 sequences, 40% to 50% of them seen once, and the ten largest clones take 15% to 20%. The source material was blood. The receptor source for this set is a woman between 55 and 75 years old in good health.

The chain recombines TRBV21-1 with TRBJ2-3. TRBV21-1 is a known pseudogene. This CDR3 contains 16 residues. In nucleotides, the CDR3 is TGTGCCAGCAGCAAAGAGCCTTGGGTTAGCACAGATACGCAGTATTTT. Its protein is CASSKEPWVSTDTQYF.

J is TRBJ2-5 and V is TRBV6-2 or TRBV6-3; 9 bases fit TRBD1. This CDR3 has 17 residues. In germline, CDR1 is MNHEY, CDR2 SVGEGT. The trim removed 0 bases at V and 2 bases at J, leaving 7 bases unmatched. The CDR3 loop reads CASSYSPGDRDQETQYF. Here the CDR3 DNA reads TGTGCCAGCAGTTACTCGCCCGGGGACAGGGATCAAGAGACCCAGTACTTC.

The table lists this clonotype with a few counts. The CDR3 loop is CASSSAPTGDTQYF. The CDR3 DNA sequence: TGTGCCAGCAGTTCCGCCCCGACCGGCGATACGCAGTATTTT. This sequence joins TRBV6-5 and TRBJ2-3, with no clear D. The V and J ends lost 4 bases and 6 bases respectively, with 14 bases between them. The germline CDR1 and CDR2 sequences are MNHEY and SVGAGI. The CDR3 is made up of 14 amino acids.

The V call is TRBV20-1, the J call TRBJ2-2; D remains unclear. V dropped 5 bases and J dropped 4 bases, with 5 bases sitting between them. CDR3 size: 11 residues. Germline CDR1 and CDR2: DFQATT and SNEGSKA (reference sequence). The CDR3 here is CSALSTGELFF. CDR3 DNA: TGCAGTGCTCTGTCCACCGGGGAGCTGTTTTTT.

The V call is TRBV29-1, the J call TRBJ2-6; D unclear. This CDR3 contains 18 residues. CDR1 and CDR2 (germline): SQVTM, ANQGSEA. V gave up 0 bases and J gave up 0 bases, with 15 bases separating them. CDR3 loop: CSVEDLSPGPSGANVLTF. CDR3 in DNA: TGCAGCGTTGAAGATCTATCCCCGGGCCCCTCTGGGGCCAACGTCCTGACTTTC.

The chain couples TRBV3-1 to TRBJ2-7, with 9 bases matching TRBD2. This CDR3 comprises 19 residues. With V trimmed by 0 bases and J by 4 bases, 16 bases remained unmatched. Germline CDR1 LGHDT, CDR2 YNNKEL (reference sequence). The CDR3 here is CASSQDRREGRFRWYEQYF. The DNA for the CDR3 is TGTGCCAGCAGCCAAGATAGGCGGGAGGGCCGGTTTCGTTGGTACGAGCAGTACTTC.

This clonotype was seen a handful of times. CDR3 nucleotides: TGTGCCAGCAGCTTCCAGGGGGATAGCATTCAGTACTTC. Translated, it gives CASSFQGDSIQYF. V is TRBV7-3 and J is TRBJ2-4, with 7 bases that match TRBD1. The CDR3 contains 13 residues. The ends lost 3 bases at V and 9 bases at J; junction bases unmatched: 5. Looked up from germline, CDR1 is SGHTA and CDR2 is FQGTGA. The whole variable domain, filled in from reference TRBV7-3 and TRBJ2-4, reads GAGVSQTPSNKVTEKGKYVELRCDPISGHTALYWYRQSLGQGPEFLIYFQGTGAADDSGLPNDRFFAVRPEGSVSTLKIQRTERGDSAVYLCASSFQGDSIQYFGAGTRLSVL.

As to this clonotype: One junction end disagrees with the germline gene, perhaps due to a read error. The J gene is TRBJ2-6, the V gene TRBV7-3, with 10 nucleotides matching TRBD1. The germline CDR1 and CDR2 sequences are SGHTA and FQGTGA. The CDR3 extends over 18 amino acids. CDR3 in amino acids: CASSTTGTGVSGGNVLTF. The DNA for the CDR3 is TGTGCCAGCAGCACGACCGGGACAGGGGTCTCTGGGGGCAACGTCCTGACTTTC.

This clonotype was detected many times. The rearrangement uses TRBV20-1 and TRBJ2-1; no definite D call. Trimming took off 3 bases at V and 9 bases at J, with 15 bases between the two ends. Per germline, CDR1 DFQATT and CDR2 SNEGSKA (reference sequence). The CDR3 spans 13 residues. This CDR3 is CSARTDVRGEQFF. In nucleotides, the CDR3 is TGCAGTGCTAGGACCGATGTCCGCGGTGAGCAGTTCTTC.

This clonotype was detected a few times. This chain's CDR3 is CASSLTGAHTDTQYF. DNA for the CDR3: TGTGCCAGCAGCCTTACAGGGGCCCACACAGATACGCAGTATTTT. V gene TRBV27 combines with J gene TRBJ2-3; TRBD1 matches at 7 bases. V lost 6 bases, J lost 2 bases, and 8 bases stayed unmatched. The CDR3 is 15 residues long. Germline CDR1 reads MNHEY; CDR2 reads SMNVEV (reference sequence).

This clonotype has a single count. The rearrangement uses TRBV13 and TRBJ2-3; 7 bases are shared with TRBD2. Looked up from germline, CDR1 is PRHDT and CDR2 is FYEKMQ (reference sequence). This CDR3 is 19 amino acids long. V shed 4 bases, J shed 2 bases, and the junction held 18 bases outside the gene matches. CDR3 loop: CASSSSSHLAAWNTDTQYF. CDR3 sequence (DNA): TGTGCCAGCAGCTCATCCTCCCATCTAGCGGCCTGGAACACAGATACGCAGTATTTT. Based on the CDR3 plus reference TRBV13 and TRBJ2-3, the full variable domain is AAGVIQSPRHLIKEKRETATLKCYPIPRHDTVYWYQQGPGQDPQFLISFYEKMQSDKGSIPDRFSAQQFSDYHSELNMSSLELGDSALYFCASSSSSHLAAWNTDTQYFGPGTRLTVL.

The chain has TRBV10-1 and TRBJ2-1, with 9 positions matching TRBD2. CDR3 size: 15 residues. The V and J ends lost 9 bases and 10 bases, in that order; junction bases with no gene match: 16. The germline V gene has CDR1 WNHNN and CDR2 SYGVQD (reference sequence). CDR3 loop: CASYRRREGRREQFF. In nucleotides, the CDR3 is TGCGCCAGTTACCGACGGCGGGAGGGACGTCGGGAGCAGTTCTTC.

The chain has TRBV25-1 and TRBJ2-2; D not resolved. The CDR3 runs 11 residues. V lost 3 bases and J 7 bases, leaving 3 bases between the germline ends. Germline V gene sequence: CDR1 MGHDK, CDR2 SYGVNS. For the CDR3, the DNA is TGTGCCAGCAGTGATGGCGGGGAGCTGTTTTTT. This encodes CASSDGGELFF.

The CDR3 region is CATSDFAGGQQYF. CDR3 in DNA: TGTGCCACCAGTGATTTTGCGGGCGGTCAGCAGTACTTC. The chain employs TRBV24-1 and TRBJ2-7; possibly TRBD2 for D (5 bases). This CDR3 region has 13 residues. The V end was cut by 1 base, the J end by 8 bases, with 11 bases between. Germline-derived CDR1 and CDR2 are KGHDR and SFDVKD.

The rearrangement uses TRBV13 and TRBJ2-6; 10 positions agree with TRBD1. Germline CDR1 is PRHDT and CDR2 is FYEKMQ (reference sequence). This CDR3 is 20 amino acids long. The V gene end was trimmed by 5 bases and the J gene end by 0 bases; junction bases not matched to a gene: 13. The CDR3 is CASSRRRDRGSFSGANVLTF. The DNA for the CDR3 is TGTGCCAGCAGCAGAAGGCGGGACAGGGGATCCTTCTCTGGGGCCAACGTCCTGACTTTC.

V is TRBV7-9 and J is TRBJ2-3; 10 bases line up with TRBD2. CDR1 is SEHNR, CDR2 FQNEAQ, per germline (reference sequence). The CDR3 loop spans 15 amino acids. After removal of 5 bases from V and 5 bases from J, the junction contained 7 bases not matched to a gene. CDR3 coding DNA: TGTGCCAGCAGCCCTCCTGGGACTAGCGTAGATACGCAGTATTTT. It translates to CASSPPGTSVDTQYF.

The V and J genes are TRBV6-7 and TRBJ2-1, with 12 bases lining up with TRBD2. TRBV6-7 is identified as an open reading frame with a role that is uncertain. There are 18 residues in the CDR3. J gave up 8 bases and V 8 bases, and 19 bases lay outside the gene matches. The CDR3 sequence: CASQDGTSGSSTLDEQFF. The CDR3 DNA reads as TGTGCCAGCCAGGACGGGACTAGCGGGTCCTCTACATTGGATGAGCAGTTCTTC.

There are a few counts of this clonotype. The chain is built from TRBV12-3 or TRBV12-4 and TRBJ2-7, with 7 bases matching TRBD1. Trimming removed 4 bases from V and 5 bases from J; junction bases left unmatched: 5. The CDR3 spans 13 residues. CDR3 in amino acids: CASSSRGTHEQYF. CDR3 DNA: TGTGCCAGCAGTTCCAGGGGGACACACGAGCAGTACTTC.

The rearrangement uses TRBV12-3 or TRBV12-4 and TRBJ2-7, with TRBD2 identical over 11 bases. Losses at the gene ends were 6 bases for V and 4 bases for J; bases not matched to a gene: 2. The CDR3 length is 13 residues. The CDR3 is CASRIAGGYEQYF. The CDR3 nucleotides read TGTGCCAGCAGGATAGCGGGAGGGTACGAGCAGTACTTC.

CDR3 DNA sequence: TGTGCCAGCAGCCAAACGCGCAATCAGCCCCAGCATTTT. It yields the protein CASSQTRNQPQHF. The chain combines TRBV7-6 with TRBJ1-5; no firm D call. The V gene's germline CDR1 is SGHVS and CDR2 FNYEAQ. The CDR3 sequence is 13 residues long. V was shortened by 5 bases and J by 2 bases, with 7 bases between the two germline ends. Full variable domain (outside the CDR3, taken from reference TRBV7-6 and TRBJ1-5): GAGVSQSPRYKVTKRGQDVALRCDPISGHVSLYWYRQALGQGPEFLTYFNYEAQQDKSGLPNDRFSAERPEGSISTLTIQRTEQRDSAMYRCASSQTRNQPQHFGDGTRLSIL.

The chain joins TRBV5-6 to TRBJ2-1; 11 positions agree with TRBD1. This CDR3 is built from 15 residues. Germline values: CDR1 SGHDT, CDR2 YYEEEE. The junction had 7 bases not matched to a gene; V was cut back by 4 bases and J by 7 bases. CDR3 sequence: CASSPDRGRVNEQFF. For the CDR3, the DNA is TGTGCCAGCAGCCCGGACAGGGGGCGCGTAAATGAGCAGTTCTTC.

The chain links TRBV20-1 to TRBJ2-3; maybe TRBD2 (6 bases). Germline lookup yields CDR1 DFQATT and CDR2 SNEGSKA (reference sequence). This CDR3 has 16 amino acids. Trimming pared 6 bases from V and 4 bases from J, leaving 23 bases between. The CDR3 DNA is TGCAGTGCGGGTGTCATGCGGGGCGGGTTCGCAGATACGCAGTATTTT. This encodes CSAGVMRGGFADTQYF.

The chain uses TRBV29-1 and TRBJ1-2, with 7 bases matching TRBD1. Germline CDR1 is SQVTM and CDR2 is ANQGSEA. The trim removed 7 bases at V and 6 bases at J, leaving 5 bases unmatched. The CDR3 has 11 amino acids. The CDR3 spells CSAEGANGYTF. The CDR3, as DNA: TGCAGCGCCGAGGGGGCGAATGGCTACACCTTC. Supplemented by reference TRBV29-1 and TRBJ1-2, the full variable domain reads SAVISQKPSRDICQRGTSLTIQCQVDSQVTMMFWYRQQPGQSLTLIATANQGSEATYESGFVIDKFPISRPNLTFSTLTVSNMSPEDSSIYLCSAEGANGYTFGSGTRLTVV.

The rearrangement uses TRBV7-9 and TRBJ1-2, with D maybe TRBD1 (5 bases). The CDR3 runs 14 residues. Trimming cost V 1 base and J 7 bases, with 13 bases left between them. CDR1 is SEHNR, CDR2 FQNEAQ, per germline (reference sequence). CDR3 sequence (DNA): TGTGCCAGCAGCTTAGGGACTCGGGACCGTGGCTACACCTTC. Translation: CASSLGTRDRGYTF.

Note on this clonotype: A read error may explain this, as a much larger clone is one base away. The chain is built from TRBV7-2 and TRBJ2-7, with 10 bases fitting TRBD1. Per the germline V gene, CDR1 is SGHTA and CDR2 is FQGNSA. The trim removed 1 base at V and 6 bases at J, leaving 6 bases unmatched. The CDR3 is made up of 15 amino acids. CDR3 sequence (DNA): TGTGCCAGCAGCTTAGGACAGGGGGCGACCTGCGAGCAGTACTTC. Amino acid sequence: CASSLGQGATCEQYF.

This clonotype occurred many times. This rearrangement joins TRBV29-1 to TRBJ2-7, with TRBD1 identical over 11 bases. The V and J ends lost 3 bases and 6 bases, in that order; junction bases with no gene match: 7. Germline CDR1 SQVTM, CDR2 ANQGSEA. The CDR3 length is 14 residues. The CDR3 nucleotides read TGCAGCGTTGAGCTTTCGGACAGGGGGCGCGAGCAGTACTTC. Its protein product is CSVELSDRGREQYF.

This chain connects TRBV23-1 to TRBJ2-3; D is possibly TRBD1 (5 bases). TRBV23-1 is an ORF; its function is uncertain. CDR3 length equals 16 residues. Trimming took off 7 bases at V and 3 bases at J, with 20 bases between the two ends. The CDR3 here is CASTPLGAERTDTQYF. Here the CDR3 DNA reads TGCGCCAGCACTCCTTTAGGGGCGGAAAGAACAGATACGCAGTATTTT.

This clonotype was recorded a few times. The J gene is TRBJ2-5, the V gene TRBV2, with D tentatively TRBD2 (6 bases). The CDR3 runs 13 residues. The V gene's germline CDR1 is SNHLY and CDR2 FYNNEI. With 6 bases removed from V and 2 bases from J, the gap between germline ends came to 10 bases. The CDR3 reads CASRRDLQETQYF. CDR3 nucleotide sequence: TGTGCCAGCAGGAGGGACTTACAAGAGACCCAGTACTTC.

The CDR3 loop reads CASSSTGEGYEQYF. CDR3 sequence (DNA): TGTGCCAGTAGCTCCACAGGGGAGGGCTACGAGCAGTACTTC. This rearrangement joins TRBV19 to TRBJ2-5; the D call may be TRBD1 or TRBD2 (7 bases each). The J call could be wrong; TRBJ2-7 is a better fit for the DNA end. Germline V gives CDR1 LNHDA, CDR2 SQIVND (reference sequence). The CDR3 spans 14 residues.

Many counts were recorded for this clonotype. This chain links TRBV2 with TRBJ2-6; a weak D match, TRBD2 (5 bases). Trimming cost V 4 bases and J 1 base, with 8 bases left between them. The CDR3 totals 15 residues. Germline CDR1 reads SNHLY; CDR2 reads FYNNEI. The CDR3 loop is CASSVEGSGANVLTF. The CDR3 coding sequence is TGTGCCAGCAGTGTCGAGGGATCTGGGGCCAACGTCCTGACTTTC.

This clonotype was recorded a few times. This rearrangement joins TRBV25-1 to TRBJ2-3; 8 nucleotides match TRBD1. CDR3 length equals 15 residues. The trim removed 6 bases at V and 2 bases at J, leaving 7 bases unmatched. Looked up from germline, CDR1 is MGHDK and CDR2 is SYGVNS. CDR3 coding DNA: TGTGCCAGCAGACCTGACAGGGGTTTCACAGATACGCAGTATTTT. Protein product: CASRPDRGFTDTQYF.